One and the same sample provided the 5 T cell receptor beta chains below, sequenced in a study of blood T cells in healthy people across ages. For the second PCR, which ran for about 6 to 12 cycles, a sample-barcoded 5' primer and a J-beta primer mix were used. TCRdb re-analysed the 5' RACE reads in MiXCR, keeping a single row per CDR3 protein. The repertoire includes about a million distinct CDR3 sequences, roughly half of them detected once, and about a fifth sits in the top ten. Sequenced material: blood. The receptors come from a woman aged 60-70 years in good health.

V and J are TRBV6-5 and TRBJ2-3; perhaps TRBD2 as D (5 bases). The CDR3 sequence is 15 residues long. The ends were cut back, 2 bases at V and 3 bases at J, with 12 bases in the middle. In germline, CDR1 is MNHEY, CDR2 SVGAGI. The CDR3 DNA reads TGTGCCAGCAGTTACGAAGTCCCGGGAACAGATACGCAGTATTTT. Translated: CASSYEVPGTDTQYF.

This clonotype has at least ten counts. Just one base apart from a much larger clone, this may be a read error. The gene calls are TRBV29-1 and TRBJ2-1; 9 bases are shared with TRBD1. The better agreement between TRBJ2-7 and the DNA end casts doubt on the J call. Germline loops: CDR1 SQVTM, CDR2 ANQGSEA. This CDR3 has 14 residues. CDR3 protein: CSVAGTGSYNEQYF. The CDR3 DNA follows: TGCAGCGTTGCCGGGACAGGGTCCTACAATGAGCAGTACTTC.

The rearrangement joins TRBV5-8 to TRBJ1-5, with 7 nucleotides matching TRBD1. Germline V gives CDR1 SGHTS, CDR2 YDEGEE. The CDR3 has 16 residues. The J segment lost 4 bases and the V segment lost 3 bases, leaving 10 bases of the junction unmatched. The CDR3 is CASSSRQGSKNQPQHF. The CDR3 DNA reads TGTGCCAGCAGCTCCAGACAGGGATCCAAGAATCAGCCCCAGCATTTT.

This clonotype was counted only a few times. This chain uses TRBV7-6 with TRBJ2-5, with 7 positions matching TRBD2. The assigned J gene may be wrong: the sequence end matches TRBJ2-7 better. The germline CDR1 and CDR2 sequences are SGHVS and FNYEAQ. This CDR3 has 17 residues. The chain's CDR3 is CASSLGAAGTTTHEQYF. In DNA form, the CDR3 reads TGTGCCAGCAGCTTAGGGGCCGCCGGGACTACTACCCACGAGCAGTACTTC.

The chain carries TRBV4-1 and TRBJ2-1; 11 nucleotides line up with TRBD2. Germline CDR1 MGHRA, CDR2 YSYEKL. Trimming removed 0 bases from V and 6 bases from J; junction bases left unmatched: 7. CDR3 length: 17 amino acids. In DNA, the CDR3 is TGCGCCAGCAGCCAAGATCAGGGGACTAGCGGAATCAATGAGCAGTTCTTC. This translates into CASSQDQGTSGINEQFF.